Following are 30 T cell receptor beta chains from one sample sequenced in a study of cytotoxic CD8 clonotypes in ibrutinib-treated CLL (dated by TCRdb to about 2021). The time point label of this sample denotes: approximately 2 years on ibrutinib. Preparation of the library involved the immunoSEQ multiplex PCR assay. TCRdb retrieved this table from immuneACCESS and kept in-frame rearrangements only. Not all clones are present; in checked studies, unresolved V genes account for under half, and no reason is known for the remainder. The sample has about 200,000 clones on record, about two thirds of them singletons. The ten largest clonotypes hold 13% of the sample. Source: PBMCs, taken after 24 months of ibrutinib treatment. These receptors originate from a human donor with chronic lymphocytic leukemia.

The chain carries TRBV18 and TRBJ1-3; D not resolved. V dropped 2 bases and J dropped 4 bases, with 9 bases sitting between them. Germline V gene data show CDR1 as KGHSH and CDR2 as LQKENI. The CDR3 runs 14 residues. CDR3 sequence: CASSPSGYGNTIYF. In DNA, the CDR3 is TGTGCCAGCTCACCAAGCGGATACGGAAACACCATATATTTT. Based on the CDR3 plus reference TRBV18 and TRBJ1-3, the full variable domain is NAGVMQNPRHLVRRRGQEARLRCSPMKGHSHVYWYRQLPEEGLKFMVYLQKENIIDESGMPKERFSAEFPKEGPSILRIQQVVRGDSAAYFCASSPSGYGNTIYFGEGSWLTVV.

The V call is TRBV27, the J call TRBJ1-4; no reliable D call. V was shortened by 2 bases and J by 4 bases, with 11 bases between the two germline ends. The CDR3 is made up of 15 amino acids. The germline gives CDR1 MNHEY, CDR2 SMNVEV (reference sequence). CDR3 DNA: TGTGCCAGCAGTTTAGTCCCAGCCAATAATGAAAAACTGTTTTTT. It yields the protein CASSLVPANNEKLFF.

V gene TRBV13 combines with J gene TRBJ1-4; the D is unclear. CDR3 length equals 18 residues. The ends were cut back, 6 bases at V and 2 bases at J, with 22 bases in the middle. Germline values: CDR1 PRHDT, CDR2 FYEKMQ (reference sequence). Written as DNA, the CDR3 is TGTGCCAGCAGTAGACGCGGAGGAGTCGGAATTACTAATGAAAAACTGTTTTTT. Amino acids: CASSRRGGVGITNEKLFF.

The CDR3 nucleotides read TGCGCCAGCAGCCAAGCAGGGACGAGCACAGATACGCAGTATTTT. Amino acids: CASSQAGTSTDTQYF. J is TRBJ2-3 and V is TRBV4-3; possibly TRBD1 or TRBD2 for D (5 bases each). This CDR3 region has 15 residues. Trimming shortened V by 1 base and J by 0 bases, and 8 bases separated the two germline ends. The germline V gene has CDR1 LGHNA and CDR2 YSLEER.

The chain is built from TRBV7-9 and TRBJ2-1; no clear D gene. Germline V lookup: CDR1 SEHNR, CDR2 FQNEAQ (reference sequence). The ends were cut back, 1 base at V and 0 bases at J, with 7 bases in the middle. The CDR3 is 15 residues long. CDR3 sequence reads: CASSLVLSSYNEQFF. Written as DNA, the CDR3 is TGTGCCAGCAGCTTAGTCCTTAGCTCCTACAATGAGCAGTTCTTC.

The chain employs TRBV19 and TRBJ2-7; D remains unclear. V was cut by 7 bases and J by 2 bases, with 15 bases left in between. CDR3 size: 14 residues. Germline V lookup: CDR1 LNHDA, CDR2 SQIVND (reference sequence). CDR3 in DNA: TGTGCCAGTACCGACGGCGGCTACCCCTACGAGCAGTACTTC. Protein sequence: CASTDGGYPYEQYF.

This chain links TRBV6-5 with TRBJ1-2; D uncertain. Germline values: CDR1 MNHEY, CDR2 SVGAGI. The CDR3 loop spans 16 amino acids. With 0 bases removed from V and 1 base from J, the gap between germline ends came to 12 bases. The CDR3 is CASSYSETSVNYGYTF. Here the CDR3 DNA reads TGTGCCAGCAGTTACTCTGAGACCTCTGTTAACTATGGCTACACCTTC.

The chain has TRBV4-3 and TRBJ2-5; D call uncertain. V shed 0 bases and J shed 1 base, with 18 bases lying between them. Germline values: CDR1 LGHNA, CDR2 YSLEER. CDR3 length: 18 residues. The CDR3 bases are TGCGCCAGCAGCCAAGATAGGGCACTTCCATCAGGCCAAGAGACCCAGTACTTC. It specifies CASSQDRALPSGQETQYF.

A single count supports this clone. The chain is built from TRBV30 and TRBJ1-3; D possibly corresponds to TRBD1 (6 bases). Between the trimmed V and J ends, which lost 4 bases and 2 bases, there was a span of 12 bases. Germline V CDR1 and CDR2: GTSNPN, SVGIG (reference sequence). The CDR3 runs to 14 residues. CDR3 nucleotides: TGTGCCTGGATGGAGGGGGTGGCTGGAAACACCATATATTTT. Protein sequence: CAWMEGVAGNTIYF.

The chain is built from TRBV28 and TRBJ2-7; 9 bases align to TRBD2. Germline lookup yields CDR1 MDHEN and CDR2 SYDVKM. With 3 bases clipped from V and 2 bases from J, the junction kept 2 bases outside the gene matches. This CDR3 contains 14 residues. DNA for the CDR3: TGTGCCAGCAGTTTCCGACTAGCGGCCTACGAGCAGTACTTC. This gives the protein CASSFRLAAYEQYF. The full variable domain, in which reference TRBV28 and TRBJ2-7 provide the parts outside the CDR3, is DVKVTQSSRYLVKRTGEKVFLECVQDMDHENMFWYRQDPGLGLRLIYFSYDVKMKEKGDIPEGYSVSREKKERFSLILESASTNQTSMYLCASSFRLAAYEQYFGPGTRLTVT.

There are a few counts of this clone. The CDR3 region is CASSSRGVTYEQYF. The CDR3 DNA follows: TGTGCCAGCAGCTCGCGTGGGGTGACCTACGAGCAGTACTTC. This chain connects TRBV11-2 to TRBJ2-7; D gene ambiguous. Between the trimmed V and J ends, which lost 4 bases and 2 bases, there was a span of 12 bases. CDR3 length: 14 amino acids. Germline V gene lookup returns CDR1 SGHAT and CDR2 FQNNGV.

As to this clone: In the same sample, other DNA sequences code for this CDR3. The chain recombines TRBV20-1 with TRBJ2-1, with D uncertain. Trimming pared 5 bases from V and 4 bases from J, leaving 3 bases between. The CDR3 covers 10 residues. The germline CDR1 and CDR2 sequences are DFQATT and SNEGSKA (reference sequence). The CDR3 bases are TGCAGTGCTCTATACAATGAGCAGTTCTTC. Amino acids: CSALYNEQFF.

The genes are TRBV4-3 and TRBJ2-1; D is unclear. Germline CDR1 reads LGHNA; CDR2 reads YSLEER. The CDR3 is 17 amino acids. V was trimmed by 0 bases and J by 2 bases, leaving 14 bases between them. In nucleotides, the CDR3 is TGCGCCAGCAGCCAAGATCTGGGCTTGGGGACCTACAATGAGCAGTTCTTC. Translating it yields CASSQDLGLGTYNEQFF.

CDR3 amino acids: CASSLRGVLDGQFF. The CDR3 nucleotides are TGTGCCAGCAGCTTACGAGGGGTCCTAGATGGGCAGTTCTTC. This chain joins TRBV7-8 and TRBJ2-1; tentatively, D is TRBD1 or TRBD2 (5 bases each). The CDR3 runs 14 residues. The germline V gene has CDR1 SGHVS and CDR2 FQNEAQ. Trimming left V 2 bases short and J 12 bases short, with 17 bases between.

The chain links TRBV5-1 to TRBJ2-7, with a tentative D call TRBD1 (6 bases). The V and J ends lost 2 bases and 3 bases respectively, with 9 bases between them. This CDR3 region has 13 residues. CDR1 is SGHRS, CDR2 YFSETQ, per germline. The CDR3 is CASSFGQNYEQYF. Here the CDR3 DNA reads TGCGCCAGCAGCTTCGGACAGAACTACGAGCAGTACTTC.

The chain is built from TRBV5-1 and TRBJ2-1; no clear D. Germline V gives CDR1 SGHRS, CDR2 YFSETQ. V lost 7 bases to trimming and J lost 0 bases, with 11 bases between them. The length of the CDR3 is 14 residues. DNA of the CDR3: TGCGCCAGCGGCCGACAAAGCTCCTACAATGAGCAGTTCTTC. Its translation: CASGRQSSYNEQFF.

This clone was detected only a few times. J is TRBJ2-1 and V is TRBV27, with a weak D call TRBD2 (6 bases). This CDR3 region has 16 residues. V lost 3 bases and J lost 3, with 15 bases in between. Germline CDR1 is MNHEY and CDR2 is SMNVEV (reference sequence). CDR3 residues: CASSFTWGTGYNEQFF. The CDR3 DNA follows: TGTGCCAGCAGTTTTACTTGGGGGACTGGCTACAATGAGCAGTTCTTC.

V and J are TRBV6-5 and TRBJ2-1, with D possibly called TRBD1 or TRBD2 (5 bases each). Germline assignment: CDR1 MNHEY and CDR2 SVGAGI. Trimming shortened V by 3 bases and J by 6 bases, and 15 bases separated the two germline ends. The CDR3 runs to 15 residues. The CDR3: CASSYLGRGINEQFF. DNA of the CDR3: TGTGCCAGCAGTTATCTCGGTCGGGGCATCAATGAGCAGTTCTTC.

There are a few counts of this clone. V is TRBV14 and J is TRBJ1-5; D is uncertain. The CDR3 has 14 amino acids. Germline assignment: CDR1 SGHDN and CDR2 FVKESK. The germline V and J ends were trimmed by 4 bases and 2 bases, with 9 bases remaining between them. CDR3: CASSPSGGNQPQHF. The CDR3 bases are TGTGCCAGCAGCCCTTCCGGCGGCAATCAGCCCCAGCATTTT.

With regard to this clone: One junction end does not reproduce the germline sequence, and a read error may be involved. The chain carries TRBV4-1 and TRBJ2-3; 10 bases line up with TRBD2. The CDR3 extends over 15 amino acids. Germline CDR1 is MGHRA and CDR2 is YSYEKL. CDR3 loop: CASSQALAGVDTQYF. As DNA, the CDR3 is TGCGCCAGCAGTCAAGCGCTAGCGGGAGTGGATACGCAGTATTTT.

The rearrangement joins TRBV29-1 to TRBJ1-4; 8 bases match TRBD1. The CDR3 length is 13 residues. Germline V gives CDR1 SQVTM, CDR2 ANQGSEA. With V trimmed by 7 bases and J by 1 base, 2 bases remained unmatched. CDR3 coding DNA: TGCAGCGCCGGACAGGGAACTAATGAAAAACTGTTTTTT. It is translated as CSAGQGTNEKLFF.

This clone was recorded once. The chain combines TRBV10-1 with TRBJ2-5; D unresolved. Trimming pared 6 bases from V and 1 base from J, leaving 9 bases between. The CDR3 contains 13 residues. Germline loops: CDR1 WNHNN, CDR2 SYGVQD (reference sequence). The CDR3 region is CASSWTTQETQYF. Written as DNA, the CDR3 is TGCGCCAGCAGCTGGACGACCCAAGAGACCCAGTACTTC.

The chain links TRBV18 to TRBJ2-7; the match to TRBD2 covers 8 bases. With V trimmed by 4 bases and J by 0 bases, 20 bases remained unmatched. Germline lookup yields CDR1 KGHSH and CDR2 LQKENI. The CDR3 consists of 20 residues. The CDR3 loop is CASSRLGGLAGTASSYEQYF. The CDR3 coding sequence is TGTGCCAGCTCACGTCTTGGGGGTCTAGCGGGCACCGCAAGCTCCTACGAGCAGTACTTC.

The gene calls are TRBV4-1 and TRBJ2-7; D assignment may be TRBD1 or TRBD2 (5 bases each). CDR1 MGHRA and CDR2 YSYEKL come from the germline V gene. CDR3 length: 14 amino acids. V gave up 3 bases and J gave up 2 bases, with 11 bases separating them. CDR3 nucleotide sequence: TGCGCCAGCAGCCAGAGGGACGGAACCTACGAGCAGTACTTC. It translates to CASSQRDGTYEQYF.

In this sample, this clone turned up a few times. The rearrangement uses TRBV30 and TRBJ1-2; the match to TRBD1 covers 7 bases. V was clipped by 0 bases and J by 4 bases; unmatched bases: 5. The CDR3 has 14 amino acids. Germline V gene sequence: CDR1 GTSNPN, CDR2 SVGIG (reference sequence). The CDR3 loop reads CAWSVTGASYGYTF. The CDR3, as DNA: TGTGCCTGGAGTGTAACAGGGGCCTCCTATGGCTACACCTTC.

The genes are TRBV9 and TRBJ2-2, with TRBD1 matching over 8 bases. Germline V lookup: CDR1 SGDLS, CDR2 YYNGEE. The CDR3 is made up of 16 amino acids. J was trimmed by 5 bases and V by 6 bases; bases with no gene match: 12. CDR3 amino acids: CASTEPTGVSTGELFF. CDR3 coding DNA: TGTGCCAGCACCGAACCGACAGGGGTTTCGACCGGGGAGCTGTTTTTT.

The V call is TRBV4-3, the J call TRBJ1-5, with D hard to call. Germline CDR1 and CDR2: LGHNA and YSLEER. The V gene lost 4 bases and the J gene lost 3 bases, with 19 bases spanning the gap. This CDR3 contains 17 residues. CDR3 sequence: CASSPSFKGASNQPQHF. The CDR3 nucleotides read TGCGCCAGCAGCCCGTCTTTTAAGGGAGCTTCCAATCAGCCCCAGCATTTT.

Turning to this clone: One end of the junction does not line up with germline, which may come from a read error. The chain employs TRBV7-2 and TRBJ1-2; D is ambiguous. This CDR3 contains 13 residues. Looked up from germline, CDR1 is SGHTA and CDR2 is FQGNSA. In DNA form, the CDR3 reads TGTGCCAGCGGCTTTCTCTCTAACTATGGCTACACCTTC. The encoded protein is CASGFLSNYGYTF.

This chain joins TRBV19 and TRBJ2-1, with 9 positions matching TRBD2. Germline CDR1 and CDR2: LNHDA and SQIVND (reference sequence). This CDR3 has 17 residues. V was pared by 6 bases and J by 1 base, with 10 bases of the junction left unmatched. CDR3: CASRVSVLAGSYNEQFF. The DNA for the CDR3 is TGTGCCAGTAGGGTGTCGGTGCTAGCGGGATCCTACAATGAGCAGTTCTTC.

The V and J genes are TRBV9 and TRBJ2-1; D uncertain. Trimming cost V 1 base and J 0 bases, with 11 bases left between them. The CDR3 runs to 16 residues. Per germline, CDR1 SGDLS and CDR2 YYNGEE. The CDR3 sequence: CASSVYGSSSYNEQFF. CDR3 in DNA: TGTGCCAGCAGCGTATACGGTTCAAGCTCCTACAATGAGCAGTTCTTC.